These 5 T cell receptor beta chains originate from one sample sequenced in a study of OX40 agonist ivuxolimab in advanced cancers. Libraries were prepared by immunoSEQ multiplex PCR; TCRdb keeps only in-frame clonotypes and omits some of them. The sample has 60,000 to 80,000 clones, around 86% seen once. The source material was CD4+ or CD8+ T cells sorted from blood, sampled in a trial of the OX40 agonist ivuxolimab. The receptor source for this set is an adult with an advanced solid tumor such as melanoma, head and neck, liver or kidney cancer.

This clone was seen a few times. This sample includes further DNA sequences coding for the same CDR3. CDR3 sequence reads: CASSRPGQALYGYTF. In DNA form, the CDR3 reads TGTGCCAGCAGCCGCCCGGGACAGGCCCTCTATGGCTACACCTTC. This chain links TRBV5-4 with TRBJ1-2; 8 positions agree with TRBD1. CDR1 and CDR2 from the germline V gene are SGHNT and YYREEE (reference sequence). The CDR3 contains 15 residues. V lost 4 bases to trimming and J lost 4 bases; unmatched junction nucleotides: 9.

The genes are TRBV6-5 and TRBJ1-3; D not resolved. The CDR3 has 11 residues. Trimming took off 7 bases at V and 7 bases at J, with 8 bases between the two ends. CDR1 is MNHEY and CDR2 is SVGAGI in the germline V gene. CDR3 region: CASIFSNTIYF. The DNA of the CDR3 is TGTGCCAGCATTTTCTCCAACACCATATATTTT.

This rearrangement joins TRBV11-2 to TRBJ2-7; D gene unclear. V lost 2 bases and J lost 6, with 11 bases in between. CDR3 length equals 13 residues. CDR1 and CDR2 from the germline V gene are SGHAT and FQNNGV. The CDR3 nucleotides are TGTGCCAGCAGCTTAAGCCAGGAACTCGAGCAGTACTTC. Its translation: CASSLSQELEQYF.

This chain links TRBV15 with TRBJ1-2; D gene uncertain. CDR1 is LNHNV, CDR2 YYDKDF, per germline (reference sequence). V was trimmed by 0 bases and J by 4 bases, leaving 9 bases between them. This CDR3 has 14 amino acids. The CDR3 DNA is TGTGCCACCAGCAGAGATTTGGCGGCCTATGGCTACACCTTC. Translation: CATSRDLAAYGYTF.

This clone has just one count. The J gene is TRBJ2-1, the V gene TRBV5-4; 9 bases are shared with TRBD2. The germline CDR1 and CDR2 sequences are SGHNT and YYREEE (reference sequence). Germline trimming cut 8 bases from V and 5 bases from J; bases unmatched to any gene: 8. The CDR3 extends over 14 amino acids. The CDR3: CASTGGGAHNEQFF. For the CDR3, the DNA is TGTGCCAGTACCGGCGGGGGGGCCCACAATGAGCAGTTCTTC.